These T cell receptor beta chains were read from a single sample in a study of cytomegalovirus exposure and HLA in healthy donors. Data came from immunoSEQ multiplex PCR; TCRdb stores just in-frame clones and leaves some out. The table shows roughly 150,000 clones, with approximately 80% occurring only once. Sequences were obtained from PBMCs. The source of these receptors is a male donor in good health and CMV-seronegative. Both conserved end residues are part of each CDR3. A D gene is named only where the DNA matches it firmly. Some rows have no size entry. The others give once, few or many, or a class for an expanded clone.

>.|TRBD1|13|TRBV4-1|TRBJ1-2
TGCGCCAGCAGCCTCGGGACAGCCGATGGCTACACCTTC
CASSLGTADGYTF
>.|TRBD2|15|TRBV27|TRBJ2-3
TGTGCCAGTTCCTCTACCCTAGCGGGAGCAGATACGCAGTATTTT
CASSSTLAGADTQYF
>.|.|9|TRBV2|TRBJ2-1
TGTGCCAGCGGAGTAGGGGAGTTCTTC
CASGVGEFF
>.|TRBD1|13|TRBV27|TRBJ2-1
TGTGCCAGCAAGTGGACAGGGGGCAATGAGCAGTTCTTC
CASKWTGGNEQFF
>.|TRBD2|16|TRBV5-1|TRBJ2-1
TGCGCCAGCAGCTTGGTATGGACTAGCGGATACAATGAGCAGTTCTTC
CASSLVWTSGYNEQFF
>.|.|14|TRBV27|TRBJ1-1
TGTGCCAGCAGTTTATCAGGGCAGGGTAAGGGAGCTTTCTTT
CASSLSGQGKGAFF
>.|.|15|TRBV30|TRBJ2-2
TGTGCCTGGAGCAAGGGAGACTCCCACGCCGGGGAGCTGTTTTTT
CAWSKGDSHAGELFF
>once|TRBD2|19|TRBV11-3|TRBJ2-5
TGTGCCAGCAGCTTCCCCCAAAACCTAGCGGGAGAGGGTATGGAGACCCAGTACTTC
CASSFPQNLAGEGMETQYF
>once|.|16|TRBV9|TRBJ2-3
TGTGCCAGCAGCGTAGAGCGGACTAAACCACGGGATACGCAGTATTTT
CASSVERTKPRDTQYF
>.|.|14|TRBV28|TRBJ2-4
TGTGCCAGCAACCGAGAACAGTACAAAAACATTCAGTACTTC
CASNREQYKNIQYF
>.|TRBD2|15|TRBV9|TRBJ2-1
TGTGCCAGCAGCGCTCGGGACTACTCCTACAATGAGCAGTTCTTC
CASSARDYSYNEQFF
>.|TRBD2|15|TRBV4-3|TRBJ2-2
TGCGCCAGCAGCCTAGGACTAGCCGAGATCGGGGAGCTGTTTTTT
CASSLGLAEIGELFF
>.|.|13|TRBV6-6|TRBJ2-7
TGTGCCAGCAGTTACTCACTGAGCTACGAGCAGTACTTC
CASSYSLSYEQYF
>.|.|12|TRBV7-9|TRBJ2-7
TGTGCCAGCAGCTTCACTAGTTTCGAGCAGTACTTC
CASSFTSFEQYF
>.|TRBD2|15|TRBV6-5|TRBJ2-7
TGTGCCAGCAGTTACTCGACTAGCAGTTCCTACGAGCAGTACTTC
CASSYSTSSSYEQYF
>once|TRBD2|15|TRBV7-9|TRBJ2-3
TGTGCCAGCAGCCGAGCGGGAGCGATGGGGGCTACGCAGTATTTT
CASSRAGAMGATQYF
>.|.|17|TRBV19|TRBJ1-1
TGTGCCAGTAGTATAGATCTATTCCGGGGTTTGAACACTGAAGCTTTCTTT
CASSIDLFRGLNTEAFF
>.|TRBD1|15|TRBV19|TRBJ1-5
TGTGCCAGTAGTGCTTGGGGACAGTTCAATCAGCCCCAGCATTTT
CASSAWGQFNQPQHF
>.|.|12|TRBV29-1|TRBJ2-2
TGCAGCGGACAGCCGAACACCGGGGAGCTGTTTTTT
CSGQPNTGELFF
>.|.|18|TRBV12-5|TRBJ2-6
TGTGCTAGTGGTTTGGCTCAACTGGGGGGATCTGGGGCCAACGTCCTGACTTTC
CASGLAQLGGSGANVLTF
>.|.|13|TRBV14|TRBJ2-3
TGTGCCAGCAGCCAAAGGGACTCCTATACGCAGTATTTT
CASSQRDSYTQYF
>.|TRBD2|16|TRBV5-6|TRBJ2-7
TGTGCCAGCAGCTTGGAAGGACTAGCGGTTGCCTACGAGCAGTACTTC
CASSLEGLAVAYEQYF
>.|TRBD1|19|TRBV4-3|TRBJ2-7
TGCGCCAGCAGCCAAGAAACCGGCCCAGGGACAGGGGGGTCCTACGAGCAGTACTTC
CASSQETGPGTGGSYEQYF
>.|.|11|TRBV25-1|TRBJ2-7
TGTGCCAGCACCCTGGGAGTCGAGCAGTACTTC
CASTLGVEQYF
>once|.|14|TRBV13|TRBJ1-4
TGTGCCAGCAGCCCACAGGGTTTGGTTGAAAAACTGTTTTTT
CASSPQGLVEKLFF
>.|.|13|TRBV30|TRBJ2-1
TGTGCCTGGAGTGTACAGGCAGGGCCTGAGCAGTTCTTC
CAWSVQAGPEQFF
>.|.|16|TRBV4-1|TRBJ2-6
TGCGCCAGCAGCTCTTCTCAGGGGTCTGGGGCCAACGTCCTGACTTTC
CASSSSQGSGANVLTF
>.|TRBD1|17|TRBV5-4|TRBJ1-2
TGTGCCAGCAGCTTAGGACAGGGGATGTATGGGTCCTATGGCTACACCTTC
CASSLGQGMYGSYGYTF